The 20 T cell receptor beta chains below were found in one sample sequenced in a study of long-term antiretroviral therapy in people with HIV. An immunoSEQ assay, version v3.0, was performed at survey level. Repertoires were generated with immunoSEQ multiplex PCR, while TCRdb's copy carries only in-frame clones and drops some. The sample lists some 17,000 clones, about four fifths seen once, with less than 10% in the top ten. The specimen was unsorted PBMCs, collected at the start of antiretroviral therapy. The receptors come from a man aged 25-40 years with HIV.

The sample holds one count of this clone. This sequence joins TRBV5-5 and TRBJ1-3; 7 bases agree with TRBD1. Looked up from germline, CDR1 is SGHKS and CDR2 is YYEKEE (reference sequence). With V trimmed by 1 base and J by 9 bases, 4 bases remained unmatched. CDR3 length equals 13 residues. The CDR3 bases are TGTGCCAGCAGCTTGACAGGGGAAAGCACCATATATTTT. Its protein product is CASSLTGESTIYF. Together with reference TRBV5-5 and TRBJ1-3, the CDR3 gives the full variable domain: DAGVTQSPTHLIKTRGQQVTLRCSPISGHKSVSWYQQVLGQGPQFIFQYYEKEERGRGNFPDRFSARQFPNYSSELNVNALLLGDSALYLCASSLTGESTIYFGEGSWLTVV.

A single count supports this clone. V and J are TRBV19 and TRBJ2-7; D gene unclear. The CDR3 is made up of 14 amino acids. V was clipped by 6 bases and J by 0 bases, with 12 bases between them. Germline CDR1 is LNHDA and CDR2 is SQIVND (reference sequence). The CDR3 reads CASRVAYNSYEQYF. The CDR3 nucleotides read TGTGCCAGTAGGGTCGCGTATAACTCCTACGAGCAGTACTTC.

The J gene is TRBJ1-2, the V gene TRBV6-5; D is possibly TRBD1 (5 bases). The germline V gene has CDR1 MNHEY and CDR2 SVGAGI. Trimming left V 4 bases short and J 8 bases short, with 14 bases between. The CDR3 spans 13 residues. The DNA for the CDR3 is TGTGCCAGCAGTTCCCCAGGGTCCGTAGGCTACACCTTC. Protein: CASSSPGSVGYTF.

This clone was counted between two and nine times. This sample includes further DNA sequences coding for the same CDR3. This chain links TRBV19 with TRBJ1-5, with D unclear. Germline loops: CDR1 LNHDA, CDR2 SQIVND (reference sequence). This CDR3 comprises 15 residues. Between the trimmed V and J ends, which lost 7 bases and 0 bases, there was a span of 13 bases. The CDR3 bases are TGTGCCAGTACCCCTGGGAGTTATAGCAATCAGCCCCAGCATTTT. Translated, it gives CASTPGSYSNQPQHF.

This chain joins TRBV30 and TRBJ2-7; TRBD1 agrees at 7 bases. CDR3 length: 14 residues. V shed 1 base, J shed 6 bases, and the junction held 9 bases outside the gene matches. The germline CDR1 and CDR2 sequences are GTSNPN and SVGIG (reference sequence). This CDR3 reads CAWSGPETGLEQYF. The CDR3 nucleotides are TGTGCCTGGAGTGGTCCCGAGACAGGGCTCGAGCAGTACTTC.

The chain recombines TRBV7-9 with TRBJ2-7, with TRBD2 matching over 7 bases. The junction had 10 bases not matched to a gene; V was cut back by 5 bases and J by 0 bases. This CDR3 is built from 16 residues. The V gene's germline CDR1 is SEHNR and CDR2 FQNEAQ (reference sequence). In DNA form, the CDR3 reads TGTGCCAGCAGCCCGGCGGATCGGGAGGACTCCTACGAGCAGTACTTC. The encoded protein is CASSPADREDSYEQYF.

Written as DNA, the CDR3 is TGTGCCAGCAGCCTAGGGAACAATGAGCAGTTCTTC. As protein: CASSLGNNEQFF. This chain connects TRBV6-5 to TRBJ2-1; D call uncertain. Trimming took off 6 bases at V and 5 bases at J, with 8 bases between the two ends. The V gene's germline CDR1 is MNHEY and CDR2 SVGAGI. This CDR3 region has 12 residues.

This clone is termed hyperexpanded. The CDR3 sequence is CASSLQGGDEQFF. The CDR3 DNA sequence: TGCGCCAGCAGCTTACAGGGGGGCGATGAGCAGTTCTTC. The V gene is TRBV5-1, the J gene TRBJ2-1, with TRBD1 identical over 8 bases. This CDR3 region has 13 residues. The V gene end was trimmed by 2 bases and the J gene end by 8 bases; junction bases not matched to a gene: 3. Germline assignment: CDR1 SGHRS and CDR2 YFSETQ.

DNA of the CDR3: TGTGCCAGCAGCTTAGATCTTGGGGAGGAAGAGACCCAGTACTTC. Protein sequence: CASSLDLGEEETQYF. V and J are TRBV11-2 and TRBJ2-5; D is possibly TRBD2 (6 bases). Germline lookup yields CDR1 SGHAT and CDR2 FQNNGV. V dropped 0 bases and J dropped 3 bases, with 11 bases sitting between them. There are 15 residues in the CDR3. Complete variable domain (other parts from reference TRBV11-2 and TRBJ2-5): EAGVAQSPRYKIIEKRQSVAFWCNPISGHATLYWYQQILGQGPKLLIQFQNNGVVDDSQLPKDRFSAERLKGVDSTLKIQPAKLEDSAVYLCASSLDLGEEETQYFGPGTRLLVL.

The rearrangement uses TRBV28 and TRBJ1-1, with 8 bases identical to TRBD1. The V segment lost 5 bases and the J segment 4 bases; nucleotides outside the gene matches: 6. CDR1 is MDHEN and CDR2 is SYDVKM in the germline V gene. The CDR3 runs 14 residues. CDR3 coding DNA: TGTGCCAGCAGTCCCTTCGACAGGGGCACTGAAGCTTTCTTT. Translating it yields CASSPFDRGTEAFF.

The gene calls are TRBV5-6 and TRBJ1-2; maybe TRBD1 (5 bases). The CDR3 totals 15 residues. Trimming pared 4 bases from V and 3 bases from J, leaving 16 bases between. Germline-derived CDR1 and CDR2 are SGHDT and YYEEEE. CDR3 bases: TGTGCCAGCAGCCCCGCCTCGACAGCTTACTATGGCTACACCTTC. Amino acid sequence: CASSPASTAYYGYTF. The whole variable domain, filled in from reference TRBV5-6 and TRBJ1-2, reads DAGVTQSPTHLIKTRGQQVTLRCSPKSGHDTVSWYQQALGQGPQFIFQYYEEEERQRGNFPDRFSGHQFPNYSSELNVNALLLGDSALYLCASSPASTAYYGYTFGSGTRLTVV.

The J gene is TRBJ2-7, the V gene TRBV28; 10 nucleotides match TRBD2. The CDR3 totals 15 residues. Trimming at V came to 3 bases and at J to 3 bases, leaving 5 bases not matched to a gene. Germline V gives CDR1 MDHEN, CDR2 SYDVKM. Here the CDR3 DNA reads TGTGCCAGCAGTTTGGCACTAGCGGGGTTCTACGAGCAGTACTTC. Its translation is CASSLALAGFYEQYF.

V usage is TRBV5-5 and J usage is TRBJ2-3, with D hard to call. This CDR3 region has 18 residues. Germline V gives CDR1 SGHKS, CDR2 YYEKEE (reference sequence). V gave up 2 bases and J gave up 6 bases, with 25 bases separating them. CDR3 in DNA: TGTGCCAGCAGCTTTTCGACGGAACAGCCTGGCATCAAGGATACGCAGTATTTT. Translated, it gives CASSFSTEQPGIKDTQYF.

In its sample, this clone was seen once. The chain links TRBV7-8 to TRBJ1-1, with TRBD1 identical over 10 bases. This CDR3 has 16 amino acids. With 1 base clipped from V and 0 bases from J, the junction kept 2 bases outside the gene matches. Germline CDR1 is SGHVS and CDR2 is FQNEAQ. The CDR3 DNA is TGTGCCAGCAGCTTAGGGGACAGGGGTGTGAACACTGAAGCTTTCTTT. Its translation: CASSLGDRGVNTEAFF.

The gene calls are TRBV6-9 and TRBJ2-1; the D call may be TRBD1 or TRBD2 (6 bases each). The germline V gene encodes CDR1 MNHGY and CDR2 SVAAGI. V was clipped by 8 bases and J by 5 bases, with 10 bases between them. The CDR3 extends over 12 amino acids. The CDR3 sequence: CASCGDNNEQFF. In nucleotides, the CDR3 is TGTGCCAGCTGCGGGGACAACAATGAGCAGTTCTTC.

This chain connects TRBV29-1 to TRBJ2-6, with D possibly matching TRBD1 (6 bases). This CDR3 has 16 amino acids. Germline V CDR1 and CDR2: SQVTM, ANQGSEA. Trimming left V 4 bases short and J 0 bases short, with 13 bases between. The CDR3: CSVVDSESSGANVLTF. The CDR3 DNA follows: TGCAGCGTTGTGGACAGTGAAAGCTCTGGGGCCAACGTCCTGACTTTC.

This sequence joins TRBV30 and TRBJ2-3; D perhaps matches TRBD1 (5 bases). Trimming took 4 bases from V and 2 from J, leaving 10 bases between them. Per the germline V gene, CDR1 is GTSNPN and CDR2 is SVGIG (reference sequence). CDR3 length: 13 residues. The CDR3 spells CAWTRTSTDTQYF. CDR3 DNA: TGTGCCTGGACGCGGACATCCACAGATACGCAGTATTTT.

The rearrangement links TRBV5-1 to TRBJ1-2, with D unresolved. Germline V gene lookup returns CDR1 SGHRS and CDR2 YFSETQ. With 0 bases removed from V and 7 bases from J, the gap between germline ends came to 13 bases. The CDR3 extends over 14 amino acids. The CDR3 sequence is CASSLENQLLGYTF. As DNA, the CDR3 is TGCGCCAGCAGCTTGGAGAACCAATTGCTTGGCTACACCTTC.

This clone is medium-sized in the sample. The chain links TRBV14 to TRBJ1-1; no firm D call. This CDR3 contains 15 residues. Germline values: CDR1 SGHDN, CDR2 FVKESK. V was cut by 0 bases and J by 2 bases, with 10 bases left in between. CDR3 coding DNA: TGTGCCAGCAGCCAAGATGTATGGCCAAACACTGAAGCTTTCTTT. It specifies CASSQDVWPNTEAFF.

CDR3: CASSQGEASQETQYF. The CDR3 coding sequence is TGTGCCAGCAGCCAAGGCGAGGCCTCCCAAGAGACCCAGTACTTC. This sequence joins TRBV14 and TRBJ2-5; no definite D call. The V and J ends lost 1 base and 1 base respectively, with 10 bases between them. The germline V gene has CDR1 SGHDN and CDR2 FVKESK. This CDR3 has 15 amino acids.